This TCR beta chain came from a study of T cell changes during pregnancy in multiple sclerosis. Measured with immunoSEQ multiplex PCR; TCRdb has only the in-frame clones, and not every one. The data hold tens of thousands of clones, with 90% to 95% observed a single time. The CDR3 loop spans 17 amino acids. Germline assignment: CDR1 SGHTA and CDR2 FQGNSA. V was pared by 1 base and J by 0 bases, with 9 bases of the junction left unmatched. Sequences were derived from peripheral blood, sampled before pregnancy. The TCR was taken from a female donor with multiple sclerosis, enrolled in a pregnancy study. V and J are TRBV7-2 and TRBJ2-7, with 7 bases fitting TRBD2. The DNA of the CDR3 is TGTGCCAGCAGCTTAGGGTTGGGGCGGGAGAGCTCCTACGAGCAGTACTTC. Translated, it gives CASSLGLGRESSYEQYF.